The rows below give T cell receptor beta chains drawn from one sample of a study of shared clonotypes between healthy human individuals. The table came from immunoSEQ multiplex PCR; TCRdb's copy has only in-frame clones and leaves some out. The table has roughly 700,000 clones, around 74% seen once. Specimen: memory CD4+ T cells sorted from blood. These receptors originate from a woman aged 25 to 39 in good health. The CDR3 runs from the conserved cysteine through the conserved F or W. Fields, in order: V gene, D gene, clone size, J gene, CDR3 DNA, CDR3 protein. The D gene is left open where the match is weak. Only some rows state a clone size, as once, few, many or a class for expanded clones.

V gene: TRBV29-1; D gene: NA; clone size: NA; J gene: TRBJ2-1; CDR3 DNA: TGCAGCGTTGCCGTCCATAGCGGTACCTCCTACAATGAGCAGTTCTTC; CDR3 protein: CSVAVHSGTSYNEQFF
V gene: TRBV5-4; D gene: NA; clone size: NA; J gene: TRBJ1-2; CDR3 DNA: TGTGCCAGCAGAGCCGGACAGACTGATAACTATGGCTACACCTTC; CDR3 protein: CASRAGQTDNYGYTF
V gene: TRBV7-9; D gene: NA; clone size: NA; J gene: TRBJ1-1; CDR3 DNA: TGTGCCAGCAGCCTGGTGGGACCTGAAGCTTTCTTT; CDR3 protein: CASSLVGPEAFF
V gene: TRBV30; D gene: NA; clone size: NA; J gene: TRBJ2-5; CDR3 DNA: TGTGCCTATAGGCCGGGATCAGGTCAAGAGACCCAGTACTTC; CDR3 protein: CAYRPGSGQETQYF
V gene: TRBV6-6; D gene: NA; clone size: NA; J gene: TRBJ2-7; CDR3 DNA: TGTGCCAGCAGTTACGAGCAGGAGCAGTACTTC; CDR3 protein: CASSYEQEQYF
V gene: TRBV19; D gene: NA; clone size: NA; J gene: TRBJ2-1; CDR3 DNA: TGTGCCAGTAGTAAAGTGTGGGGACTTGAGCAGTTCTTC; CDR3 protein: CASSKVWGLEQFF
V gene: TRBV6-5; D gene: NA; clone size: once; J gene: TRBJ2-1; CDR3 DNA: TGTGCCACCGCCACTAGTTGGGGCAACAATGAGCAGTTCTTC; CDR3 protein: CATATSWGNNEQFF
V gene: TRBV19; D gene: NA; clone size: NA; J gene: TRBJ2-2; CDR3 DNA: TGTGCCAGTAGTATTCCAGGGATCACCGGGGAGCTGTTTTTT; CDR3 protein: CASSIPGITGELFF
V gene: TRBV11-2; D gene: NA; clone size: NA; J gene: TRBJ2-5; CDR3 DNA: TGTGCCAGCAGCCGAGAGGGAGGACAAGAGACCCAGTACTTC; CDR3 protein: CASSREGGQETQYF
V gene: TRBV23-1; D gene: NA; clone size: NA; J gene: TRBJ2-1; CDR3 DNA: TGCGCCAGTAGTAGTTTCCGGCCCCCAGATGAGCAGTTCTTC; CDR3 protein: CASSSFRPPDEQFF
V gene: TRBV10-1; D gene: NA; clone size: NA; J gene: TRBJ2-7; CDR3 DNA: TGCGCCAGCAGTGAGCTAAACGAGCAGTACTTC; CDR3 protein: CASSELNEQYF
V gene: TRBV6-6; D gene: NA; clone size: NA; J gene: TRBJ2-7; CDR3 DNA: TGTGCCAGCAGTTACTCGATAGGGAAAGGTTCCTACGAGCAGTACTTC; CDR3 protein: CASSYSIGKGSYEQYF
V gene: TRBV19; D gene: NA; clone size: once; J gene: TRBJ1-1; CDR3 DNA: TGTGCCAGTAGTATTGGGGGGTCTATGAACACTGAAGCTTTCTTT; CDR3 protein: CASSIGGSMNTEAFF
V gene: TRBV5-1; D gene: NA; clone size: NA; J gene: TRBJ1-1; CDR3 DNA: TGCGCCAGCAGCCTTCCTCTTGCGGGAGACACTGAAGCTTTCTTT; CDR3 protein: CASSLPLAGDTEAFF
V gene: TRBV5-1; D gene: NA; clone size: NA; J gene: TRBJ1-3; CDR3 DNA: TGCGCCAGCAGCCGAGAGTTCTTGAGCTCTGGAAACACCATATATTTT; CDR3 protein: CASSREFLSSGNTIYF
V gene: TRBV7-2; D gene: NA; clone size: NA; J gene: TRBJ2-5; CDR3 DNA: TGTGCCAGCAGCCGGGGGCAGCAAGAGACCCAGTACTTC; CDR3 protein: CASSRGQQETQYF
V gene: TRBV19; D gene: NA; clone size: NA; J gene: TRBJ1-1; CDR3 DNA: TGTGCCAGTAGTGGGGAGTACACTGAAGCTTTCTTT; CDR3 protein: CASSGEYTEAFF
V gene: TRBV19; D gene: NA; clone size: few; J gene: TRBJ2-3; CDR3 DNA: TGTGCCAGTAGTAGTCCTAGCAGGAACACAGATACGCAGTATTTT; CDR3 protein: CASSSPSRNTDTQYF
V gene: TRBV19; D gene: TRBD2; clone size: NA; J gene: TRBJ2-1; CDR3 DNA: TGTGCCAGTAGTATCCCAGCGGGAGGCGGGGATGAGCAGTTCTTC; CDR3 protein: CASSIPAGGGDEQFF
V gene: TRBV7-3; D gene: NA; clone size: NA; J gene: TRBJ2-2; CDR3 DNA: TGTGCCAGCAGCTCAGGGTTTCTCCCCGGGGAGCTGTTTTTT; CDR3 protein: CASSSGFLPGELFF
V gene: TRBV10-3; D gene: NA; clone size: NA; J gene: TRBJ1-5; CDR3 DNA: TGTGCCATCAGTGGAGAGGGCAATCAGCCCCAGCATTTT; CDR3 protein: CAISGEGNQPQHF
V gene: TRBV10-2; D gene: TRBD2; clone size: once; J gene: TRBJ2-7; CDR3 DNA: TGCGCCAGCAGGACTAGCGGACAATACGAGCAGTACTTC; CDR3 protein: CASRTSGQYEQYF
V gene: TRBV12-5; D gene: NA; clone size: NA; J gene: TRBJ1-5; CDR3 DNA: TGTGCTAGTGGTTCGAACGTGAATCAGCCCCAGCATTTT; CDR3 protein: CASGSNVNQPQHF
V gene: TRBV9; D gene: NA; clone size: NA; J gene: TRBJ2-2; CDR3 DNA: TGTGCCAGCAGCGGGAACAGGGTCGGCACCGGGGAGCTGTTTTTT; CDR3 protein: CASSGNRVGTGELFF
V gene: TRBV2; D gene: NA; clone size: NA; J gene: TRBJ2-2; CDR3 DNA: TGTGCCAGCAGTCAAGACATCGGGGAGCTGTTTTTT; CDR3 protein: CASSQDIGELFF